This T cell receptor beta chain was sequenced for a study of beta chain features in type 1 diabetes. Study observations and caveats: Lower insertion and higher deletion counts appeared at VDJ junctions in type 1 diabetes patients.

Per the germline V gene, CDR1 is MNHEY and CDR2 is SVGAGI. This CDR3 comprises 15 residues. Trimming took 0 bases from V and 6 from J, leaving 14 bases between them. In its sample, this clone was seen a few times. Antigen: not known. The investigators reverse transcribed all of the isolated RNA, so they sequenced expressed TCRB transcripts. Only in-frame clones appear in the TCRdb table, and some are missing; sequencing was by immunoSEQ multiplex PCR. Of under 900,000 clones in the sample, roughly 16% were seen once. This receptor was identified in a young woman in good health. Material for sequencing was naive CD4+ T cells from blood. J is TRBJ1-2 and V is TRBV6-5; D possibly corresponds to TRBD1 (5 bases). CDR3 residues: CASSYSFEGPDGYTF. For the CDR3, the DNA is TGTGCCAGCAGTTACTCGTTTGAGGGGCCAGATGGCTACACCTTC.